The clone carrying this T cell receptor (beta chain) was seen repeatedly, ten times or more. Its antigen is unidentified. The data are from a study of prognosis after radiotherapy for stage I lung cancer. Findings of the study overall: Differences in TRBV and TRBJ gene usage were reportedly observed between patients with and without metastases.

Germline CDR1 SGHRS, CDR2 YFSETQ. Deletions cut 4 bases from V and 0 bases from J, with 14 bases between. The CDR3 loop spans 15 amino acids. Starting from genomic DNA, TCR beta CDR3 was amplified through two-round multiplex PCR. It was primers specific to each TRBV and TRBJ gene that first-round PCR used. TCRdb used MiXCR to reprocess the multiplex PCR reads, holding one entry per CDR3 protein. The sample includes just under 20,000 distinct CDR3 sequences, about a quarter of them seen just once. The chain uses TRBV5-1 and TRBJ2-7, with D unclear. The sequenced sample was PBMCs, obtained before or after stereotactic body radiation therapy (not recorded which). The origin of this receptor is a donor over 45 with non-small cell lung cancer. CDR3 region: CASSAGASRSYEQYF. Here the CDR3 DNA reads TGCGCCAGCAGCGCCGGAGCGTCGCGCTCCTACGAGCAGTACTTC.